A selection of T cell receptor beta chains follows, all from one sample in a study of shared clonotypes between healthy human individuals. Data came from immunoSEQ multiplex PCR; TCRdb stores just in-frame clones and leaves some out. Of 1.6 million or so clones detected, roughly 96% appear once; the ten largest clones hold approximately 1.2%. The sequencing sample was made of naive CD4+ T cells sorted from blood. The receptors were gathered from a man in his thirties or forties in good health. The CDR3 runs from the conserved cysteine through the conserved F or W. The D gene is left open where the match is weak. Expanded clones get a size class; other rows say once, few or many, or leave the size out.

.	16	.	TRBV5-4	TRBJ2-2	CASSPVGGENTGELFF	TGTGCCAGCAGCCCGGTTGGGGGCGAGAACACCGGGGAGCTGTTTTTT
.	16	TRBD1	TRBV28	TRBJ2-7	CASSLVPGQGWYEQYF	TGTGCCAGCAGTTTAGTCCCCGGACAGGGATGGTACGAGCAGTACTTC
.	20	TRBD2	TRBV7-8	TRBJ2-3	CASSLGLLAGRGVKADTQYF	TGTGCCAGCAGCTTAGGTTTATTAGCGGGACGGGGAGTGAAGGCAGATACGCAGTATTTT
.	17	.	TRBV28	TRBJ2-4	CASSSPPTRVAKNIQYF	TGTGCCAGCAGTTCTCCACCGACGAGAGTAGCCAAAAACATTCAGTACTTC
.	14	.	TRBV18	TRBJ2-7	CASSLGQPAYEQYF	TGTGCCAGCTCACTCGGACAGCCGGCCTACGAGCAGTACTTC
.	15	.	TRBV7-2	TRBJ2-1	CASSLGVGAGTARVF	.
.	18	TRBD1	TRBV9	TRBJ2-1	CASSVQAQGAALYNEQFF	TGTGCCAGCAGCGTCCAAGCACAGGGGGCCGCCCTATACAATGAGCAGTTCTTC
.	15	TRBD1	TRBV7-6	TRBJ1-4	CASSHPTTGAEKLFF	TGTGCCAGCAGCCACCCGACGACAGGGGCGGAAAAACTGTTTTTT
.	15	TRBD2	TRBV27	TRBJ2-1	CASPWEGGPSNEQFF	TGTGCCAGCCCCTGGGAGGGAGGGCCCTCCAATGAGCAGTTCTTC
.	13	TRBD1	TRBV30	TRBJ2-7	CAWGQGLSYEQYF	TGTGCCTGGGGACAGGGGTTATCCTACGAGCAGTACTTC
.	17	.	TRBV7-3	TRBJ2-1	CASSLTVDREVQGEQFF	TGTGCCAGCAGCTTAACAGTAGACAGGGAGGTACAGGGTGAGCAGTTCTTC
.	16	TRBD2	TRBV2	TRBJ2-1	CASRPLAGGPYNEQFF	TGTGCCAGCAGACCCCTAGCGGGAGGCCCCTACAATGAGCAGTTCTTC
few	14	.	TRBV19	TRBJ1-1	CASSFRGRNTEAFF	TGTGCCAGTAGTTTCAGGGGCCGAAACACTGAAGCTTTCTTT
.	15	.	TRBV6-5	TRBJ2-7	CASSYSFSQNYEQYF	TGTGCCAGCAGTTACTCCTTCTCCCAGAACTACGAGCAGTACTTC
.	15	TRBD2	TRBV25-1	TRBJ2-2	CASSGSGIYTGELFF	TGTGCCAGCAGTGGCAGCGGGATTTACACCGGGGAGCTGTTTTTT
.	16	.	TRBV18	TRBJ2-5	CASSREGRYGQETQYF	TGTGCCAGCTCCCGGGAAGGGCGTTACGGGCAAGAGACCCAGTACTTC
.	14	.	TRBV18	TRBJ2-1	CASSQVLEYNEQFF	TGTGCCAGCTCACAGGTCCTAGAATACAATGAGCAGTTCTTC
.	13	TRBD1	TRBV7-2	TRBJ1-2	CASSLGRTGGYTF	TGTGCCAGCAGCTTAGGGCGGACAGGTGGCTACACCTTC
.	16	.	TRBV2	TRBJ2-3	CASRAYHRYHTDTQYF	TGTGCCAGCAGGGCCTACCACAGGTACCACACAGATACGCAGTATTTT
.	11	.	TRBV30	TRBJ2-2	CAWRNTGELFF	TGTGCCTGGAGGAACACCGGGGAGCTGTTTTTT
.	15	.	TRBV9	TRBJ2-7	CASSVEAGAAYEQYF	TGTGCCAGCAGCGTAGAGGCAGGCGCCGCCTACGAGCAGTACTTC
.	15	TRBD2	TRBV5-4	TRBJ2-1	CASSLTSGSYNEQFF	TGTGCCAGCAGCCTCACAAGCGGGAGTTACAATGAGCAGTTCTTC
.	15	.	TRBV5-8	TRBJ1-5	CASSLEVRAHQPQHF	TGTGCCAGCAGCTTGGAAGTCAGGGCCCATCAGCCCCAGCATTTT
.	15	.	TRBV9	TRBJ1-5	CASSVGGLSNQPQHF	TGTGCCAGCAGCGTAGGAGGGTTGAGCAATCAGCCCCAGCATTTT
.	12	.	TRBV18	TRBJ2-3	CASSPLSDTQYF	TGTGCCAGCTCACCCCTAAGTGATACGCAGTATTTT
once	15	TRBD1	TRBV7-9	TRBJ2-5	CASRLGQGWKETQYF	TGTGCCAGCAGGCTTGGACAGGGTTGGAAAGAGACCCAGTACTTC
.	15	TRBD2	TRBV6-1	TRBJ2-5	CASSDHLAGGETQYF	TGTGCCAGCAGTGACCACTTAGCGGGAGGGGAGACCCAGTACTTC
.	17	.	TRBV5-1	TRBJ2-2	CASSFTVPTSNTGELFF	TGCGCCAGCAGCTTCACAGTCCCCACCTCGAACACCGGGGAGCTGTTTTTT
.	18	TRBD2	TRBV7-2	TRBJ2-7	CASSFYNLGLAGGPVQYF	TGTGCCAGCAGCTTCTACAACCTAGGACTAGCGGGAGGACCAGTGCAGTACTTC
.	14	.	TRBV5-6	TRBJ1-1	CASSLERGNTEAFF	TGTGCCAGCAGCTTGGAGCGGGGGAACACTGAAGCTTTCTTT
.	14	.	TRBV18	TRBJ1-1	CASSPGRENTEAFF	TGTGCCAGCTCACCGGGCAGGGAGAACACTGAAGCTTTCTTT
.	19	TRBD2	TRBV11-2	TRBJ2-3	CASSPILDPGRNSTDTQYF	TGTGCCAGCAGCCCTATACTAGACCCCGGGAGGAATAGCACAGATACGCAGTATTTT
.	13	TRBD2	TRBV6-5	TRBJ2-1	CASTETSAGFPFF	TGTGCCAGCACTGAGACTAGCGCTGGTTTTCCGTTCTTC
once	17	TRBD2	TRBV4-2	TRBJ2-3	CASSQDLAGGYTDTQYF	TGTGCCAGCAGCCAAGATTTGGCGGGGGGATACACAGATACGCAGTATTTT
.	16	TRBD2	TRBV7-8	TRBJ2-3	CASSFLAGGDTDTQYF	TGTGCCAGCAGCTTTCTAGCGGGAGGGGACACAGATACGCAGTATTTT
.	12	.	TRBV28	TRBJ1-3	CASSVLGNTIYF	TGTGCCAGCAGTGTACTGGGAAACACCATATATTTT
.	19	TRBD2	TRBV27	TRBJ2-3	CASSSLSTSGYTSTDTQYF	TGTGCCAGCAGTTCGCTCTCGACTAGCGGGTATACTAGCACAGATACGCAGTATTTT
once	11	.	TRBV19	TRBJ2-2	CASRYTGELFF	TGTGCCAGCAGATACACCGGGGAGCTGTTTTTT
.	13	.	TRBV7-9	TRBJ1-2	CASSLRENYGYTF	TGTGCCAGCAGCCTCCGGGAAAACTATGGCTACACCTTC
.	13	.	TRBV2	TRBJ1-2	CASRDQENYGYTF	TGTGCCAGCAGAGACCAGGAAAACTATGGCTACACCTTC
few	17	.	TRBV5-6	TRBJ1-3	CASSSTVPVEIRNTIYF	TGTGCCAGCAGCTCCACGGTGCCCGTGGAAATTCGAAACACCATATATTTT
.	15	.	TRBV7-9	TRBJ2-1	CASSLGRGIYNEQFF	TGTGCCAGCAGCTTGGGGAGGGGGATCTACAATGAGCAGTTCTTC
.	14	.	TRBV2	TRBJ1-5	CASRSRQSNQPQHF	TGTGCCAGCAGGTCACGACAGAGCAATCAGCCCCAGCATTTT
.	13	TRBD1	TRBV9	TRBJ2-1	CASSTRQGNEQFF	TGTGCCAGCAGCACCCGACAGGGCAATGAGCAGTTCTTC
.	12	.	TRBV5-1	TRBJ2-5	CASSLLSETQYF	TGCGCCAGCAGCTTGTTGTCCGAGACCCAGTACTTC
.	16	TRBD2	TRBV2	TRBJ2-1	CASRRGGTSTYNEQFF	TGTGCCAGCAGAAGGGGAGGGACTAGTACCTACAATGAGCAGTTCTTC
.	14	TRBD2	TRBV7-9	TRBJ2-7	CASSSQELAGDTQF	TGTGCCAGCAGCTCCCAAGAGCTAGCGGGAGATACCCAGTTC